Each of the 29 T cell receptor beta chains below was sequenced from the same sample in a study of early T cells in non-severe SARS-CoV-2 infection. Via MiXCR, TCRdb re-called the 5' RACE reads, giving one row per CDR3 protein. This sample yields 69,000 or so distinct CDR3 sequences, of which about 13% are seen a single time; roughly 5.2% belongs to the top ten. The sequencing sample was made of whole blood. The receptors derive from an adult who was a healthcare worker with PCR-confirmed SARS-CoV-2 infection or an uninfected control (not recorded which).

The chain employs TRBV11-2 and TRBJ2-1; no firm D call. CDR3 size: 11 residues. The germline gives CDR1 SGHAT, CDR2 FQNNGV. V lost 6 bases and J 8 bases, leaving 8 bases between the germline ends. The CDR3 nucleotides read TGTGCCAGCAGTCAGGCCTATGAGCAGTTCTTC. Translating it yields CASSQAYEQFF.

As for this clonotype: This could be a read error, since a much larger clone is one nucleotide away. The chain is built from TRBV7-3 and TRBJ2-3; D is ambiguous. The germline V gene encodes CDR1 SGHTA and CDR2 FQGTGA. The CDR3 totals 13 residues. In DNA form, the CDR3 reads TGTGCCAGCAGTACCCTTTCGGAAGATGCGCAGTATTTT. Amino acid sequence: CASSTLSEDAQYF.

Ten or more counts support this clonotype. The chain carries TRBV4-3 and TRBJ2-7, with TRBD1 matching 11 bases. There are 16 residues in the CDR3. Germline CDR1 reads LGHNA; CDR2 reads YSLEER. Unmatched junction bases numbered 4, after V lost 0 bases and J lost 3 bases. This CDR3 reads CASSQDLGQGGYEQYF. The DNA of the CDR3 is TGCGCCAGCAGCCAAGATCTGGGACAGGGGGGCTACGAGCAGTACTTC.

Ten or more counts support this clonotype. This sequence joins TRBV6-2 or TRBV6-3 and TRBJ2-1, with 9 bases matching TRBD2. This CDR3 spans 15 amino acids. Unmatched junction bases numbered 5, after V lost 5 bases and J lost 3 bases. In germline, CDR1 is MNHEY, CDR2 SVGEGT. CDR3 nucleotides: TGTGCCAGCAGTCATAGACTAGCGGACTACAATGAGCAGTTCTTC. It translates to CASSHRLADYNEQFF.

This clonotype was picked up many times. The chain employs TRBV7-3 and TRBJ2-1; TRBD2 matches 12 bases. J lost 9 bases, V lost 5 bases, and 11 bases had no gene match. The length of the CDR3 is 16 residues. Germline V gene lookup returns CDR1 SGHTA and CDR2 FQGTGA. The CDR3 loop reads CASSHGSSGRASEQFF. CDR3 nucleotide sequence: TGTGCCAGCAGCCACGGGTCTAGCGGGAGGGCCTCTGAGCAGTTCTTC.

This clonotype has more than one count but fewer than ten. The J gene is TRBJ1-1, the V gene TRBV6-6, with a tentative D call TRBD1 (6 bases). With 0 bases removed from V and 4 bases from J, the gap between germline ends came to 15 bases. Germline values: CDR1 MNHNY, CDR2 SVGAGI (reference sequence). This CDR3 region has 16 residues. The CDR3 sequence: CASSYSTQGGGTEAFF. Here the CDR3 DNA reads TGTGCCAGCAGTTACTCGACACAGGGAGGCGGCACTGAAGCTTTCTTT.

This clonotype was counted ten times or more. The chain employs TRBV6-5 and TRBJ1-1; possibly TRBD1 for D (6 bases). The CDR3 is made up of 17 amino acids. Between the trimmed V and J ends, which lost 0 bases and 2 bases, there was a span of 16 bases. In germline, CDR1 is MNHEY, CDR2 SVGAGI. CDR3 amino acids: CASSYSRLAGVNTEAFF. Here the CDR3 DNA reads TGTGCCAGCAGTTACTCGAGGTTGGCAGGGGTTAACACTGAAGCTTTCTTT.

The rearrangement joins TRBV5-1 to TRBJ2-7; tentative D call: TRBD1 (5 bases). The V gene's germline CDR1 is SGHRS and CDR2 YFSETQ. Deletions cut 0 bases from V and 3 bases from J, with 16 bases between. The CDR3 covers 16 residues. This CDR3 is CASSLALQVQGYEQYF. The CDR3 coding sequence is TGCGCCAGCAGCTTGGCCCTTCAGGTTCAGGGCTACGAGCAGTACTTC.

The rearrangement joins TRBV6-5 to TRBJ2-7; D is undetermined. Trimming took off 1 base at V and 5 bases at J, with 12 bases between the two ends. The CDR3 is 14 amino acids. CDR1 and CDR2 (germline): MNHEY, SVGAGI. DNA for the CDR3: TGTGCCAGCAGTTACTTAGCCTCGAGCCACGAGCAGTACTTC. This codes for CASSYLASSHEQYF.

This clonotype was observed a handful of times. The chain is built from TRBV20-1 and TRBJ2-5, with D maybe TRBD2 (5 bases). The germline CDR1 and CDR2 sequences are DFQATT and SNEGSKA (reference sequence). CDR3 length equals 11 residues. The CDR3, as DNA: TGCAGCTGGGAGTACCAAGAGACCCAGTACTTC. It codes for CSWEYQETQYF.

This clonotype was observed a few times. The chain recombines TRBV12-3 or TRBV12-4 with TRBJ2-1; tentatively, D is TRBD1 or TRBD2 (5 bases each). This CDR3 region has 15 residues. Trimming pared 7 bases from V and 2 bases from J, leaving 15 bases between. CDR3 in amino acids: CASTLDRGAYNEQFF. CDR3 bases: TGTGCCAGCACCCTCGACCGAGGGGCCTACAATGAGCAGTTCTTC.

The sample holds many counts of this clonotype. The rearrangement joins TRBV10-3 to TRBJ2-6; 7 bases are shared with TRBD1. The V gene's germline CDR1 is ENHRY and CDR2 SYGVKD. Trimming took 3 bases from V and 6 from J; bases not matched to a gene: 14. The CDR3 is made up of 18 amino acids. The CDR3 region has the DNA TGTGCCATCAGTGACCAACAAGGGACAGCCTCTTTGGCCAACGTCCTGACTTTC. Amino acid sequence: CAISDQQGTASLANVLTF.

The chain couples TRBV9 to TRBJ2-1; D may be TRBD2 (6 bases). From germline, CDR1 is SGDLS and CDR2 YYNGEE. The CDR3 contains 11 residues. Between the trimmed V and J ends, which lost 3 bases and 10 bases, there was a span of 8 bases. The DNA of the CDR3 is TGTGCCAGCAGCGGGGACTCAGAGCAGTTCTTC. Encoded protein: CASSGDSEQFF.

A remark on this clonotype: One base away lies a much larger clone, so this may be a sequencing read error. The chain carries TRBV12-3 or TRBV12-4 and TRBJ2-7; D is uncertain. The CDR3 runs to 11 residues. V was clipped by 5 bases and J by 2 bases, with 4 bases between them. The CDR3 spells CASSTAYEQYF. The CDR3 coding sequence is TGTGCCAGCAGTACAGCCTACGAGCAGTACTTC.

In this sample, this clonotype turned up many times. The CDR3 nucleotides read TGTGCCAGCAGTTACAGCGGGAGGTACAATGAGCAGTTCTTC. Its protein product is CASSYSGRYNEQFF. This chain joins TRBV6-6 and TRBJ2-1; TRBD2 matches at 9 bases. This CDR3 spans 14 amino acids. The germline V gene encodes CDR1 MNHNY and CDR2 SVGAGI (reference sequence). V gave up 2 bases and J gave up 4 bases; unmatched junction bases: 0.

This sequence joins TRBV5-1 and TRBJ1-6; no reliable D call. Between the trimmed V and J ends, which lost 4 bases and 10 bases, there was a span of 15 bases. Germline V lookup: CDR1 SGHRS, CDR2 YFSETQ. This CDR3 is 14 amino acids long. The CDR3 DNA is TGCGCCAGCAGCCCTAGGGAATCGGAATCACCCCTCCACTTT. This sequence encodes CASSPRESESPLHF.

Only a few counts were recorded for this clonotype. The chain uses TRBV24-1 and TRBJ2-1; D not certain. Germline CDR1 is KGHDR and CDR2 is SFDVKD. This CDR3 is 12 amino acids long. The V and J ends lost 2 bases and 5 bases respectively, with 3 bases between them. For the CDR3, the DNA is TGTGCCACCAGTGATTCGAACAATGAGCAGTTCTTC. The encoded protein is CATSDSNNEQFF.

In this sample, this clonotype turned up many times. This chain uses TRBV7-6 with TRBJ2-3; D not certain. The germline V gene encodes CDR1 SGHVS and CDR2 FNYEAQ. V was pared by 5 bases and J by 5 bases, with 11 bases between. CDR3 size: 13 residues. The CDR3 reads CASSPVKGDTQYF. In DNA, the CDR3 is TGTGCCAGCAGCCCGGTAAAAGGAGATACGCAGTATTTT.

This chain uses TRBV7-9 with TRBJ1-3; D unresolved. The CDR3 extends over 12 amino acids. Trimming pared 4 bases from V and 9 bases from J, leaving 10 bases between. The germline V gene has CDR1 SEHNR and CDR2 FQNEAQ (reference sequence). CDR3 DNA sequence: TGTGCCAGCAGCTCGTCCTTGGGCACCATATATTTT. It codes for CASSSSLGTIYF.

CDR3 bases: TGTGCCAGCGGGGGATTTGACATATATTTT. Translated: CASGGFDIYF. The chain uses TRBV2 and TRBJ1-3; weak D call: TRBD1 (5 bases). The CDR3 contains 10 residues. Trimming stripped 8 bases from V and 12 bases from J, with 11 bases between. Germline CDR1 reads SNHLY; CDR2 reads FYNNEI.

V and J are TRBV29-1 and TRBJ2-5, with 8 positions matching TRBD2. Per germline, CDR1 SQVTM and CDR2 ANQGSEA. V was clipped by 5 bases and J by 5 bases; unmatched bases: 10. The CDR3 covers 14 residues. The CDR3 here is CSVTPGLGGETQYF. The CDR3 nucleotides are TGCAGCGTTACCCCGGGACTAGGTGGCGAGACCCAGTACTTC.

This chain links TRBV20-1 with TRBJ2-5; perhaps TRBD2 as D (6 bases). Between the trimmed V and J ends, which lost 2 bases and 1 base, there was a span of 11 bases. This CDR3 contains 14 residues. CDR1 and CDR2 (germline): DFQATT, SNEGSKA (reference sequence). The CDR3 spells CSARPTGLQETQYF. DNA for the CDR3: TGCAGTGCTAGACCGACGGGACTCCAAGAGACCCAGTACTTC.

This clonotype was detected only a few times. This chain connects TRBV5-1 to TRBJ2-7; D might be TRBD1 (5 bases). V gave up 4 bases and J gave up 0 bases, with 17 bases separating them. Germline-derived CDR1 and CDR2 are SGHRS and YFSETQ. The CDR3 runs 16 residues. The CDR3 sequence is CASSARTLPSSYEQYF. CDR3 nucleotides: TGCGCCAGCAGCGCCAGGACACTTCCCTCCTCCTACGAGCAGTACTTC.

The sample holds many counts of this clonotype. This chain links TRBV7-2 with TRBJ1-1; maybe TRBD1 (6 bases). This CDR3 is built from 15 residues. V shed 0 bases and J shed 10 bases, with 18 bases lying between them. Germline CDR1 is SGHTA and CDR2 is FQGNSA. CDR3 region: CASSLARAQGKAAFF. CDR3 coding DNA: TGTGCCAGCAGCTTAGCACGGGCACAGGGAAAGGCAGCTTTCTTT.

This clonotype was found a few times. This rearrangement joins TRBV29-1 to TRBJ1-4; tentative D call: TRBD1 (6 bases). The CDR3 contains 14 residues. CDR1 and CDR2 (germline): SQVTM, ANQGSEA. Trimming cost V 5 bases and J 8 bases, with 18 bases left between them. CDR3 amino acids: CSVPATGLGEKLFF. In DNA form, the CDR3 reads TGCAGCGTTCCTGCAACAGGGCTGGGGGAAAAACTGTTTTTT.

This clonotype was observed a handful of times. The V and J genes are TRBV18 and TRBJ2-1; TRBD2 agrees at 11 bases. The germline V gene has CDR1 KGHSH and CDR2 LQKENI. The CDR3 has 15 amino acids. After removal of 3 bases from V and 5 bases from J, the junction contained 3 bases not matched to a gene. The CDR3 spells CASSPSSGRNNEQFF. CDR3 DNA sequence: TGTGCCAGCTCACCTTCTAGCGGGAGGAACAATGAGCAGTTCTTC.

CDR3 DNA sequence: TGTGCCAGCATAAGTTCCAGGGGTGGCACTGAAGCTTTCTTT. It specifies CASISSRGGTEAFF. The rearrangement uses TRBV2 and TRBJ1-1; D possibly corresponds to TRBD1 (6 bases). V was shortened by 7 bases and J by 4 bases, with 16 bases between the two germline ends. The germline V gene encodes CDR1 SNHLY and CDR2 FYNNEI. This CDR3 spans 14 amino acids.

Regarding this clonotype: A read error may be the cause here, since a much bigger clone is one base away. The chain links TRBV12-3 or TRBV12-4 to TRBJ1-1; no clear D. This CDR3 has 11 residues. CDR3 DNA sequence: TGTGCCAGCAGTTCCCGAGAGGTGGCTCTCTTT. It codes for CASSSREVALF.

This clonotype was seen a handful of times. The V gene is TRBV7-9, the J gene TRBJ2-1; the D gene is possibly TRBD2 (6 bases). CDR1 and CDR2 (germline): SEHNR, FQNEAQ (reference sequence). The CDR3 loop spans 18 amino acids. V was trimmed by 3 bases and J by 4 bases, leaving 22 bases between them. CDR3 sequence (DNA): TGTGCCAGCAGCTTCCTTCGGGGGAAAAACCCCAATTACAATGAGCAGTTCTTC. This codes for CASSFLRGKNPNYNEQFF. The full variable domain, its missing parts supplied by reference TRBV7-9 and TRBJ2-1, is DTGVSQNPRHKITKRGQNVTFRCDPISEHNRLYWYRQTLGQGPEFLTYFQNEAQLEKSRLLSDRFSAERPKGSFSTLEIQRTEQGDSAMYLCASSFLRGKNPNYNEQFFGPGTRLTVL.